This is a list of T cell receptor beta chains from one sample in a study of T cell repertoires in cytomegalovirus infection. What these receptors recognize is not known. TCRdb reprocessed the reads via MiXCR and lists one record per CDR3 protein. The sample shows a few hundred thousand distinct CDR3 sequences, under 45% of them seen only once. This specimen consisted of cultured PBMCs, obtained from culture after CMV antigen stimulation. These TCRs come from a human donor in good health (CMV status not recorded). Some clones in this sample may be carry-over from other donors' samples. Each CDR3 is given with its conserved first and last residue. The D gene is left open where the match is weak. The size of a clone is reported for some rows only, either as once, few or many, or as a class for expanded clones.

j_call,clone_size,d_call,v_call,cdr3_aa,cdr3_nt
TRBJ2-7,NA,NA,TRBV27,CASSRDGGGTYEQYF,TGTGCCAGCAGTAGAGACGGTGGGGGAACCTACGAGCAGTACTTC
TRBJ1-3,NA,NA,TRBV7-2,CASSLVRSSGNTIYF,TGTGCCAGCAGCTTAGTAAGGAGCTCTGGAAACACCATATATTTT
TRBJ1-2,few,NA,TRBV7-6,CASSLGAGDGYTF,TGTGCCAGCAGCTTAGGGGCAGGGGATGGCTACACCTTC
TRBJ1-3,NA,NA,TRBV19,CASSISRSSGNTIYF,TGTGCCAGTAGTATAAGCCGGTCCTCTGGAAACACCATATATTTT
TRBJ2-5,NA,TRBD2,TRBV12-3/TRBV12-4,CASSDGGGGETQYF,TGTGCCAGCAGTGACGGGGGGGGCGGGGAGACCCAGTACTTC
TRBJ2-5,NA,NA,TRBV6-5,CASSYTYWELGETQYF,TGTGCCAGCAGTTACACCTACTGGGAGTTAGGAGAGACCCAGTACTTC
TRBJ2-3,NA,NA,TRBV19,CASRPGRRGHTQYF,TGTGCCAGTAGGCCGGGACGGAGAGGGCATACGCAGTATTTT
TRBJ1-4,NA,NA,TRBV10-3,CAISARETNEKLFF,TGTGCCATCAGTGCCCGGGAAACTAATGAAAAACTGTTTTTT
TRBJ2-5,NA,NA,TRBV2,CASSDLRETQYF,TGTGCCAGCAGTGATCTTAGAGAGACCCAGTACTTC
TRBJ1-1,NA,NA,TRBV5-5,CASRRLGGYQAFF,TGTGCCAGCCGCCGGTTGGGGGGATATCAAGCTTTCTTT
TRBJ1-2,NA,NA,TRBV6-1,CASSRRGQYGYTF,TGTGCCAGCAGTAGGCGGGGGCAATATGGCTACACCTTC
TRBJ2-2,few,TRBD1,TRBV11-3,CASSPQGYGGELFF,TGTGCCAGCAGCCCACAGGGGTACGGCGGGGAGCTGTTTTTT
TRBJ2-7,few,NA,TRBV7-8,CASRQGTASSYEQYF,TGTGCCAGCAGACAGGGAACGGCAAGCTCCTACGAGCAGTACTTC
TRBJ2-2,NA,TRBD2,TRBV20-1,CSARVAGVTGELFF,TGCAGTGCCAGAGTAGCGGGAGTCACCGGGGAGCTGTTTTTT
TRBJ1-4,many,NA,TRBV7-2,CASSPGPRSEKLFF,TGTGCCAGCAGCCCAGGTCCTAGGAGTGAAAAACTGTTTTTT
TRBJ2-7,NA,TRBD2,TRBV11-2,CASSLAAGGVDEQYF,TGTGCCAGCAGCTTAGCGGCGGGAGGGGTCGACGAGCAGTACTTC
TRBJ2-7,NA,TRBD1,TRBV3-1,CASSTGQREQYF,TGTGCCAGCAGTACGGGACAGCGGGAGCAGTACTTC
TRBJ2-3,NA,NA,TRBV29-1,CSVESPGPHNMIPDTQYF,TGCAGCGTTGAGAGTCCGGGCCCCCACAATATGATCCCAGATACGCAGTATTTT
TRBJ2-7,few,NA,TRBV7-6,CASSLAPRGYEQYF,TGTGCCAGCAGCTTAGCCCCCAGAGGCTACGAGCAGTACTTC
TRBJ2-5,NA,NA,TRBV19,CASSTGTAGETQYF,TGTGCCAGTTCAACCGGGACGGCTGGAGAGACCCAGTACTTC
TRBJ1-5,few,NA,TRBV10-3,CAISPGGGQPQHF,TGTGCCATCAGTCCGGGAGGGGGTCAGCCCCAGCATTTT
TRBJ1-5,NA,NA,TRBV19,CASRPDRDSNQPQHF,TGTGCCAGTAGACCGGACAGAGATAGCAATCAGCCCCAGCATTTT
TRBJ1-6,NA,NA,TRBV27,CASTKRTILKLNSPLHF,TGTGCCAGCACGAAGAGAACCATCCTTAAATTAAATTCACCCCTCCACTTT
TRBJ2-5,NA,NA,TRBV7-2,CASSLSLGGETQYF,TGTGCCAGCAGCTTATCCCTCGGGGGTGAGACCCAGTACTTC
TRBJ1-1,NA,NA,TRBV10-3,CAISEREYTEAFF,TGTGCCATCAGTGAGAGGGAGTACACTGAAGCTTTCTTT
TRBJ1-5,once,TRBD1,TRBV20-1,CSAAIRGPGNQPQHF,TGCAGTGCCGCAATCAGGGGGCCGGGCAATCAGCCCCAGCATTTT
TRBJ2-5,NA,NA,TRBV28,CATLSTQETQYF,TGTGCCACCCTATCCACTCAAGAGACCCAGTACTTC
TRBJ2-7,NA,NA,TRBV19,CASRQTTTYEQYF,TGTGCCAGTAGACAAACGACAACCTACGAGCAGTACTTC
TRBJ2-7,NA,TRBD2,TRBV11-2,CASSFPPSGSYPEQYF,TGTGCCAGCAGCTTCCCCCCTAGCGGGAGTTACCCCGAGCAGTACTTC
TRBJ2-7,NA,NA,TRBV2,CASSETDTRGEQYF,TGTGCCAGCAGTGAGACGGACACTCGAGGCGAGCAGTACTTC
TRBJ2-2,NA,TRBD1,TRBV27,CASSWTGMTTGELFF,TGTGCCAGCAGTTGGACAGGGATGACCACCGGGGAGCTGTTTTTT
TRBJ2-1,few,NA,TRBV28,CASSLIGAAYNEQFF,TGTGCCAGCAGTTTAATAGGGGCAGCCTACAATGAGCAGTTCTTC